The 8 T cell receptor beta chains listed next were all sequenced from one sample in a study of OX40 agonist ivuxolimab in advanced cancers. The assay was immunoSEQ multiplex PCR, and TCRdb's table has in-frame clones only and misses some. The sample carries about 70,000 clones, about 92% recorded once. The specimen comprised CD4+ or CD8+ T cells sorted from blood, sampled in a trial of the OX40 agonist ivuxolimab. These receptors came from an adult with an advanced solid tumor such as melanoma, head and neck, liver or kidney cancer.

The chain has TRBV6-1 and TRBJ1-1; D remains unclear. Germline CDR1 is MNHNS and CDR2 is SASEGT. V was clipped by 6 bases and J by 11 bases, with 25 bases between them. The CDR3 runs to 15 residues. The CDR3 DNA reads as TGTGCCAGCAGACGCCAGATCACGCCGGATGAGAAGGCTTTCTTT. This gives the protein CASRRQITPDEKAFF.

This chain uses TRBV14 with TRBJ2-2; D may match TRBD1 or TRBD2 (7 bases each). CDR3 length equals 15 residues. The V end was cut by 6 bases, the J end by 3 bases, with 14 bases between. Germline CDR1 is SGHDN and CDR2 is FVKESK. CDR3 DNA sequence: TGTGCCAGCAGAAAACAGGGGAGGGACACCGGGGAGCTGTTTTTT. Protein: CASRKQGRDTGELFF.

J is TRBJ2-2 and V is TRBV7-9; D not certain. CDR1 is SEHNR and CDR2 is FQNEAQ in the germline V gene (reference sequence). This CDR3 is built from 15 residues. V lost 5 bases and J lost 1, with 11 bases in between. In DNA form, the CDR3 reads TGTGCCAGCAGCCGTTCAGCCGTGAACACCGGGGAGCTGTTTTTT. This translates into CASSRSAVNTGELFF.

This rearrangement joins TRBV7-9 to TRBJ1-1; a weak D match, TRBD1 (5 bases). CDR1 and CDR2 (germline): SEHNR, FQNEAQ (reference sequence). V dropped 5 bases and J dropped 4 bases, with 11 bases sitting between them. CDR3 size: 13 residues. CDR3 sequence reads: CASSTRQFTEAFF. The CDR3 nucleotides are TGTGCCAGCAGCACCCGACAGTTCACTGAAGCTTTCTTT.

The J gene is TRBJ1-1, the V gene TRBV25-1, with D perhaps matching TRBD1 (6 bases). CDR3 length equals 14 residues. V dropped 2 bases and J dropped 4 bases, with 11 bases sitting between them. Per germline, CDR1 MGHDK and CDR2 SYGVNS. CDR3 residues: CASSEQTGSTEAFF. The CDR3 DNA reads TGTGCCAGCAGTGAACAAACAGGGTCCACTGAAGCTTTCTTT.

This chain uses TRBV5-1 with TRBJ2-5, with D perhaps assigned TRBD1 or TRBD2 (5 bases each). V was pared by 4 bases and J by 4 bases, with 17 bases between. This CDR3 has 15 amino acids. The germline gives CDR1 SGHRS, CDR2 YFSETQ. CDR3 sequence: CASSISGTRGETQYF. In DNA, the CDR3 is TGCGCCAGCAGCATATCCGGGACCCGGGGAGAGACCCAGTACTTC.

The chain employs TRBV10-1 and TRBJ1-2; TRBD1 might be the D (5 bases). Trimming took off 2 bases at V and 4 bases at J, with 8 bases between the two ends. Germline V gene sequence: CDR1 WNHNN, CDR2 SYGVQD (reference sequence). CDR3 length: 13 amino acids. The CDR3 loop reads CASSETGAYGYTF. The DNA for the CDR3 is TGCGCCAGCAGTGAGACAGGAGCCTATGGCTACACCTTC.

V gene TRBV19 combines with J gene TRBJ1-1; weak D call: TRBD1 (5 bases). Germline V gene lookup returns CDR1 LNHDA and CDR2 SQIVND (reference sequence). The V and J ends lost 0 bases and 11 bases respectively, with 13 bases between them. CDR3 size: 13 residues. CDR3 nucleotides: TGTGCCAGTAGTATAGACGGGGCAGGAAAGGCTTTCTTT. Its protein product is CASSIDGAGKAFF.